This TCR beta chain was documented in a study of cytomegalovirus exposure and HLA in healthy donors. CDR1 and CDR2 (germline): MDHEN, SYDVKM. Trimming took off 6 bases at V and 5 bases at J, with 20 bases between the two ends. The CDR3 has 15 amino acids. The PCR employed 60 Vbeta primers together with 13 Jbeta primers. Sequenced by immunoSEQ multiplex PCR; TCRdb stores in-frame clones only, minus some. The sample holds roughly 200,000 clones, under 85% seen once. Sample: PBMCs. This clonotype was sampled from a man in his fifties or sixties in good health and CMV-seronegative. The chain combines TRBV28 with TRBJ2-7; D possibly corresponds to TRBD2 (7 bases). The CDR3 region is CASSPRGREPNEQYF. The CDR3 DNA sequence: TGTGCCAGCAGCCCTCGGGGGCGGGAGCCAAACGAGCAGTACTTC.